This T cell receptor beta chain derives from a study of CD8+ T cells in alopecia areata. About the research overall: Scoring of treated patients' severity used the percentage of affected scalp area.

The CDR3 is 15 residues long. Germline CDR1 SEHNR, CDR2 FQNEAQ (reference sequence). V was pared by 5 bases and J by 5 bases, with 11 bases of the junction left unmatched. cDNA serving as the sequencing template came from extracted, reverse transcribed RNA. Sequencing used immunoSEQ multiplex PCR; TCRdb keeps in-frame clones, though not all of them. The repertoire holds 110,000 to 150,000 clones, roughly 82% seen once, with approximately 25% in the top ten. The treatment: oral pan-JAK inhibitor, 5-10 mg twice daily. The J gene is TRBJ1-2, the V gene TRBV7-9; 7 bases align to TRBD1. The receptor comes from a human donor with alopecia areata. The material sequenced was CD8+ T cells sorted from blood, taken at week 4, from a patient treated with tofacitinib. CDR3 sequence reads: CASSRPGQLLYGYTF. The CDR3 nucleotides are TGTGCCAGCAGCCGCCCGGGACAGCTGTTATATGGCTACACCTTC. Looking up the rest from reference TRBV7-9 and TRBJ1-2 gives the full variable domain: DTGVSQNPRHKITKRGQNVTFRCDPISEHNRLYWYRQTLGQGPEFLTYFQNEAQLEKSRLLSDRFSAERPKGSFSTLEIQRTEQGDSAMYLCASSRPGQLLYGYTFGSGTRLTVV.